Below, 32 T cell receptor beta chains from the same sample are listed, as sequenced in a study of blood T cell repertoires in COVID-19. Repertoires were generated with immunoSEQ multiplex PCR, while TCRdb's copy carries only in-frame clones and drops some. In the table there are approximately 210,000 clones, 80% to 90% of which are singletons. The source material was peripheral blood. These receptors originate from a man aged 40-55 years with acute or convalescent COVID-19.

V is TRBV2 and J is TRBJ1-2; a weak D match, TRBD1 (5 bases). The V end was cut by 3 bases, the J end by 1 base, with 12 bases between. CDR1 and CDR2 from the germline V gene are SNHLY and FYNNEI. The CDR3 sequence is 15 residues long. CDR3 protein: CASSDSGSVNYGYTF. CDR3 DNA sequence: TGTGCCAGCAGTGATTCAGGGTCTGTTAACTATGGCTACACCTTC.

V gene TRBV30 combines with J gene TRBJ2-4; 7 bases agree with TRBD1. This CDR3 is 14 amino acids long. After removal of 1 base from V and 6 bases from J, the junction contained 6 bases not matched to a gene. Germline V lookup: CDR1 GTSNPN, CDR2 SVGIG (reference sequence). The CDR3, as DNA: TGTGCCTGGAGTGGGACAGGACTGACAAACATTCAGTACTTC. This encodes CAWSGTGLTNIQYF.

The CDR3: CASHWTSGGVNEQFF. The CDR3 DNA sequence: TGCGCCAGTCACTGGACTAGCGGCGGGGTCAATGAGCAGTTCTTC. The chain employs TRBV5-1 and TRBJ2-1; 10 nucleotides agree with TRBD2. CDR1 and CDR2 from the germline V gene are SGHRS and YFSETQ. Unmatched junction bases numbered 11, after V lost 8 bases and J lost 6 bases. The CDR3 extends over 15 amino acids.

The V gene is TRBV1, the J gene TRBJ2-7; the table assigns TRBD2, which was not confirmed against the DNA. TRBV1 is a pseudogene locus. The CDR3 runs to 17 residues. Here the CDR3 DNA reads TGCACCAGCCCGCCAAGGGCTCCTAGCGGGAACTCCTACGAGCAGTACTTC. It encodes CTSPPRAPSGNSYEQYF.

The J gene is TRBJ1-2, the V gene TRBV12-3 or TRBV12-4, with D possibly TRBD1 on 5 matching bases. Trimming shortened V by 11 bases and J by 0 bases, and 10 bases separated the two germline ends. CDR3 size: 12 residues. The CDR3 coding sequence is TGTGCCTCGGGGGGGGCTAACTATGGCTACACCTTC. Amino acids: CASGGANYGYTF.

The chain uses TRBV7-8 and TRBJ2-7; 8 bases fit TRBD2. CDR3 length: 15 amino acids. Germline V CDR1 and CDR2: SGHVS, FQNEAQ. After removal of 5 bases from V and 3 bases from J, the junction contained 9 bases not matched to a gene. The CDR3 nucleotides are TGTGCCAGCAGCCAGCTGCGGGGGACTAGCTACGAGCAGTACTTC. It codes for CASSQLRGTSYEQYF.

The chain links TRBV28 to TRBJ2-5; 10 bases match TRBD2. Germline V gene data show CDR1 as MDHEN and CDR2 as SYDVKM. The J segment lost 4 bases and the V segment lost 5 bases, leaving 7 bases of the junction unmatched. The CDR3 runs 15 residues. The CDR3, as DNA: TGTGCCAGCAGTCTACCTAGCGGGAGTTCAGAGACCCAGTACTTC. It translates to CASSLPSGSSETQYF.

V is TRBV7-6 and J is TRBJ2-2; D not resolved. Trimming removed 6 bases at V and 0 bases at J, with 5 bases between. There are 13 residues in the CDR3. The germline V gene has CDR1 SGHVS and CDR2 FNYEAQ. The DNA for the CDR3 is TGTGCCAGCAGTTCAGCGAACACCGGGGAGCTGTTTTTT. Translated: CASSSANTGELFF.

This chain joins TRBV19 and TRBJ2-3, with D possibly being TRBD2 (6 bases). Trimming took off 7 bases at V and 1 base at J, with 15 bases between the two ends. Per germline, CDR1 LNHDA and CDR2 SQIVND (reference sequence). The CDR3 totals 15 residues. This CDR3 reads CASMGGEAGTDTQYF. CDR3 nucleotide sequence: TGTGCCAGTATGGGGGGAGAGGCCGGCACAGATACGCAGTATTTT.

The rearrangement joins TRBV28 to TRBJ2-1; 7 bases line up with TRBD1. The CDR3 covers 17 residues. Germline V lookup: CDR1 MDHEN, CDR2 SYDVKM. The V gene end was trimmed by 3 bases and the J gene end by 2 bases; junction bases not matched to a gene: 10. The CDR3 DNA is TGTGCCAGCAGTTTCCCCTTGACAGGGCGCCCCTACAATGAGCAGTTCTTC. Protein product: CASSFPLTGRPYNEQFF. Supplemented by reference TRBV28 and TRBJ2-1, the full variable domain reads DVKVTQSSRYLVKRTGEKVFLECVQDMDHENMFWYRQDPGLGLRLIYFSYDVKMKEKGDIPEGYSVSREKKERFSLILESASTNQTSMYLCASSFPLTGRPYNEQFFGPGTRLTVL.

The chain is built from TRBV7-8 and TRBJ1-2; a possible D gene is TRBD1 (6 bases). The ends were cut back, 1 base at V and 8 bases at J, with 17 bases in the middle. This CDR3 is built from 15 residues. CDR1 is SGHVS, CDR2 FQNEAQ, per germline. DNA of the CDR3: TGTGCCAGCAGCTTAGGTTTTGGCAGGGGTGAGGGCTACACCTTC. It yields the protein CASSLGFGRGEGYTF.

The chain links TRBV7-9 to TRBJ2-5; 10 bases align to TRBD1. V lost 8 bases to trimming and J lost 2 bases; unmatched junction nucleotides: 8. The CDR3 contains 15 residues. CDR1 is SEHNR, CDR2 FQNEAQ, per germline (reference sequence). DNA of the CDR3: TGTGCCAGCCGGGACAGGGGACTAAAACAAGAGACCCAGTACTTC. It specifies CASRDRGLKQETQYF.

The V gene is TRBV6-6, the J gene TRBJ1-5, with a weak D call TRBD1 (6 bases). The CDR3 is made up of 14 amino acids. V shed 8 bases and J shed 0 bases, with 11 bases lying between them. CDR1 is MNHNY and CDR2 is SVGAGI in the germline V gene (reference sequence). The CDR3 nucleotides read TGTGCCAGCCTACAGGGACCTAGCAATCAGCCCCAGCATTTT. Translation gives CASLQGPSNQPQHF.

This rearrangement joins TRBV7-3 to TRBJ2-1, with 10 bases that match TRBD2. There are 16 residues in the CDR3. After removal of 2 bases from V and 3 bases from J, the junction contained 4 bases not matched to a gene. Germline V CDR1 and CDR2: SGHTA, FQGTGA. CDR3 in amino acids: CASSLGASGGYNEQFF. CDR3 DNA: TGTGCCAGCAGCTTAGGGGCTAGCGGGGGCTACAATGAGCAGTTCTTC. Full variable domain (remainder filled in from reference TRBV7-3 and TRBJ2-1): GAGVSQTPSNKVTEKGKYVELRCDPISGHTALYWYRQSLGQGPEFLIYFQGTGAADDSGLPNDRFFAVRPEGSVSTLKIQRTERGDSAVYLCASSLGASGGYNEQFFGPGTRLTVL.

In its sample, this clone was seen once. This chain uses TRBV24-1 with TRBJ2-3; D is unclear. V was shortened by 12 bases and J by 0 bases, with 12 bases between the two germline ends. From germline, CDR1 is KGHDR and CDR2 SFDVKD. This CDR3 spans 13 amino acids. The DNA for the CDR3 is TGTGCCTCATTGACACCTAGCACAGATACGCAGTATTTT. This gives the protein CASLTPSTDTQYF.

This chain connects TRBV6-5 to TRBJ2-7; 9 bases are shared with TRBD2. Trimming took 10 bases from V and 2 from J; bases not matched to a gene: 9. The CDR3 covers 14 residues. Germline V gene data show CDR1 as MNHEY and CDR2 as SVGAGI. DNA of the CDR3: TGTGCCACCCGCCGGGCGGGGGGGACCTACGAGCAGTACTTC. Its translation is CATRRAGGTYEQYF.

This clone was seen a single time. CDR3 nucleotides: TGTGCCACCAGTGAATACCGGACAGGACCGGAGAAAAACATTCAGTACTTC. It codes for CATSEYRTGPEKNIQYF. The chain is built from TRBV24-1 and TRBJ2-4; 7 positions match TRBD1. The length of the CDR3 is 17 residues. With 4 bases clipped from V and 4 bases from J, the junction kept 12 bases outside the gene matches. The germline V gene has CDR1 KGHDR and CDR2 SFDVKD.

The chain is built from TRBV29-1 and TRBJ1-2; 7 bases map to TRBD1. The CDR3 is 12 amino acids. CDR1 SQVTM and CDR2 ANQGSEA come from the germline V gene. Trimming removed 6 bases from V and 2 bases from J; junction bases left unmatched: 3. This chain's CDR3 is CSVIQGNYGYTF. The CDR3 nucleotides are TGCAGCGTGATACAGGGGAACTATGGCTACACCTTC.

V is TRBV27 and J is TRBJ1-1; no reliable D call. Germline V lookup: CDR1 MNHEY, CDR2 SMNVEV (reference sequence). Trimming removed 7 bases from V and 6 bases from J, with 15 bases in between. The CDR3 consists of 13 residues. The CDR3: CASISMGGAEAFF. The DNA of the CDR3 is TGTGCCAGCATTTCTATGGGCGGGGCTGAAGCTTTCTTT.

The rearrangement joins TRBV5-1 to TRBJ2-5; D is possibly TRBD2 (5 bases). Trimming removed 0 bases at V and 0 bases at J, with 9 bases between. Germline V gene sequence: CDR1 SGHRS, CDR2 YFSETQ. The CDR3 length is 15 residues. Written as DNA, the CDR3 is TGCGCCAGCAGCTTGGCCCCGGGGAACCAAGAGACCCAGTACTTC. Translating gives CASSLAPGNQETQYF.

The J gene is TRBJ2-2, the V gene TRBV14, with D tentatively TRBD2 (5 bases). The CDR3 extends over 17 amino acids. Per germline, CDR1 SGHDN and CDR2 FVKESK. Between the trimmed V and J ends, which lost 2 bases and 6 bases, there was a span of 19 bases. The CDR3 DNA reads as TGTGCCAGCAGCCAACATGGACTGGCCCGATCCGCCGGGGAGCTGTTTTTT. Translated, it gives CASSQHGLARSAGELFF.

This clone was recorded only once. V and J are TRBV20-1 and TRBJ2-1; D unresolved. Per germline, CDR1 DFQATT and CDR2 SNEGSKA (reference sequence). Trimming removed 5 bases from V and 10 bases from J, with 3 bases in between. This CDR3 region has 8 residues. The CDR3 sequence is CSAQEQFF. The CDR3 coding sequence is TGCAGTGCTCAGGAGCAGTTCTTC.

The chain carries TRBV5-4 and TRBJ2-1, with 8 bases matching TRBD1. This CDR3 spans 13 amino acids. Germline V gives CDR1 SGHNT, CDR2 YYREEE (reference sequence). Trimming cost V 5 bases and J 5 bases; bases outside gene matches: 3. Here the CDR3 DNA reads TGTGCCAGCAGGCGGACAGGGAACAATGAGCAGTTCTTC. Translated: CASRRTGNNEQFF.

The J gene is TRBJ1-2, the V gene TRBV7-3; tentative D call: TRBD1 (5 bases). Trimming pared 3 bases from V and 6 bases from J, leaving 8 bases between. The CDR3 runs 12 residues. Germline lookup yields CDR1 SGHTA and CDR2 FQGTGA. The DNA of the CDR3 is TGTGCCAGCAGCTTTGAAGGGGATGGCTACACCTTC. Its translation: CASSFEGDGYTF.

The V call is TRBV10-3, the J call TRBJ1-4; 7 bases are shared with TRBD1. V dropped 4 bases and J dropped 4; count of bases not matched to a gene: 6. Looked up from germline, CDR1 is ENHRY and CDR2 is SYGVKD. The CDR3 has 15 amino acids. CDR3 sequence reads: CAISGGSGGNEKLFF. CDR3 DNA sequence: TGTGCCATCAGTGGGGGGTCAGGGGGTAATGAAAAACTGTTTTTT.

This clone is a singleton in its sample. V is TRBV30 and J is TRBJ1-5; maybe TRBD1 (6 bases). Germline V gene lookup returns CDR1 GTSNPN and CDR2 SVGIG (reference sequence). V lost 4 bases to trimming and J lost 4 bases, with 14 bases between them. The length of the CDR3 is 14 residues. CDR3 sequence (DNA): TGTGCCTGGAACCGGGGGGGGGCTAATCAGCCCCAGCATTTT. This gives the protein CAWNRGGANQPQHF.

The rearrangement joins TRBV6-6 to TRBJ2-7, with D tentatively TRBD1 (6 bases). Trimming removed 7 bases at V and 4 bases at J, with 20 bases between. Germline CDR1 reads MNHNY; CDR2 reads SVGAGI (reference sequence). The CDR3 covers 15 residues. The CDR3 DNA sequence: TGTGCCAGCAACTCACAGGGTGTAGCATGGTACGAGCAGTACTTC. Translated: CASNSQGVAWYEQYF.

This sequence joins TRBV30 and TRBJ1-1; D gene uncertain. V was trimmed by 2 bases and J by 1 base, leaving 20 bases between them. CDR1 is GTSNPN and CDR2 is SVGIG in the germline V gene (reference sequence). CDR3 length: 17 residues. CDR3 nucleotide sequence: TGTGCCTGGAGTCCTGGATACAGTAGAAATACGAACACTGAAGCTTTCTTT. Translation gives CAWSPGYSRNTNTEAFF.

The chain couples TRBV27 to TRBJ1-5; D is possibly TRBD1 (6 bases). The CDR3 sequence is 18 residues long. Germline CDR1 reads MNHEY; CDR2 reads SMNVEV (reference sequence). The ends were cut back, 6 bases at V and 5 bases at J, with 26 bases in the middle. The CDR3 sequence is CASRATGWQGRGDQPQHF. The CDR3 region has the DNA TGTGCCAGCAGGGCAACCGGGTGGCAGGGGAGGGGCGATCAGCCCCAGCATTTT.

The rearrangement joins TRBV14 to TRBJ2-3, with 7 bases matching TRBD2. The V gene end was trimmed by 3 bases and the J gene end by 0 bases; junction bases not matched to a gene: 9. The germline gives CDR1 SGHDN, CDR2 FVKESK. CDR3 length: 17 amino acids. The CDR3 DNA sequence: TGTGCCAGCAGCCATTCCGGGGGGAGGGCTAGCACAGATACGCAGTATTTT. This codes for CASSHSGGRASTDTQYF.

The chain recombines TRBV28 with TRBJ2-7; 12 bases are shared with TRBD1. The CDR3 extends over 15 amino acids. The J segment lost 5 bases and the V segment lost 8 bases, leaving 10 bases of the junction unmatched. The V gene's germline CDR1 is MDHEN and CDR2 SYDVKM. In DNA, the CDR3 is TGTGCCAGCTCCCAGGGGGGGACAGGGGGCGACGAGCAGTACTTC. It specifies CASSQGGTGGDEQYF.

This clone has just one count. V and J are TRBV5-3 and TRBJ1-2, with no clear D. TRBV5-3 counts as an open reading frame of uncertain function. V was trimmed by 4 bases and J by 4 bases, leaving 17 bases between them. The CDR3 runs 15 residues. The CDR3 DNA reads as TGTGCCAGAAGCGGAGGACCCCCGGAGGCCTATGGCTACACCTTC. Its translation is CARSGGPPEAYGYTF.